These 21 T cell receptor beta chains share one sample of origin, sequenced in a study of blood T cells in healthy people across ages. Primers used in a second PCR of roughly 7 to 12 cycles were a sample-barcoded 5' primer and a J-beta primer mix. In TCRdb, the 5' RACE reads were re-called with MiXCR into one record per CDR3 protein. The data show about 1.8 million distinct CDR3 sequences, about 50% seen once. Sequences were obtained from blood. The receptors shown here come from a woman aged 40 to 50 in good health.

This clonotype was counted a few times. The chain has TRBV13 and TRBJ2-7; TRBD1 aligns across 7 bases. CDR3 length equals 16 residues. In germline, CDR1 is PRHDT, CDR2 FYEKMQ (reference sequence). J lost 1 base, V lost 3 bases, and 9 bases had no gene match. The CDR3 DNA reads TGTGCCAGCAGCTTGAATTCGGACAGGTGGTCCTACGAGCAGTACTTC. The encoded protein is CASSLNSDRWSYEQYF.

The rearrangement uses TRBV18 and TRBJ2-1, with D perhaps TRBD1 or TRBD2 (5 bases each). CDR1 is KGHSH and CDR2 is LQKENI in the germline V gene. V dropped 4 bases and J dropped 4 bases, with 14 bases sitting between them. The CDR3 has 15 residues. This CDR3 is CASSQVQGAYNEQFF. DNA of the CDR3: TGTGCCAGCTCACAAGTCCAGGGAGCTTACAATGAGCAGTTCTTC.

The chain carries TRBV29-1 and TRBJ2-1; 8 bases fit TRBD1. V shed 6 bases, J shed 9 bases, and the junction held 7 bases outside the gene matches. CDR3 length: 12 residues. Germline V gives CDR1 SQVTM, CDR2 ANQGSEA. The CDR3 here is CSVADRGIEQFF. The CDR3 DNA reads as TGCAGCGTCGCAGACAGGGGTATTGAGCAGTTCTTC.

The CDR3 nucleotides are TGTGCCAGCAGCCCTCCATTTATAGCTGGGGCCAACGTCCTGACTTTC. It translates to CASSPPFIAGANVLTF. V and J are TRBV7-3 and TRBJ2-6, with no clear D. V was cut by 5 bases and J by 2 bases, with 13 bases left in between. The CDR3 consists of 16 residues. Germline CDR1 reads SGHTA; CDR2 reads FQGTGA.

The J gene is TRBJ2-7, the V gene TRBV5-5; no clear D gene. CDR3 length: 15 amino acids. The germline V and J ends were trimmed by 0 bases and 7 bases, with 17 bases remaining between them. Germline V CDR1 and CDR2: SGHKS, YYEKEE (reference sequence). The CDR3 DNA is TGTGCCAGCAGCTTGGGGGAACCCCCCTACAATGAGCAGTACTTC. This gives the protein CASSLGEPPYNEQYF. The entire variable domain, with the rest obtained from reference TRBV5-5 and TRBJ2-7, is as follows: DAGVTQSPTHLIKTRGQQVTLRCSPISGHKSVSWYQQVLGQGPQFIFQYYEKEERGRGNFPDRFSARQFPNYSSELNVNALLLGDSALYLCASSLGEPPYNEQYFGPGTRLTVT.

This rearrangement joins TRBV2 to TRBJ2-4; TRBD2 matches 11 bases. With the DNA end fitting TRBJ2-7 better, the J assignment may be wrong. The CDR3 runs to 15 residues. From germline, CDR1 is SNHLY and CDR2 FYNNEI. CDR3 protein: CASRIPASGGHEQYF. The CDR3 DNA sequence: TGTGCCAGCAGGATCCCGGCTAGCGGGGGGCACGAGCAGTACTTC.

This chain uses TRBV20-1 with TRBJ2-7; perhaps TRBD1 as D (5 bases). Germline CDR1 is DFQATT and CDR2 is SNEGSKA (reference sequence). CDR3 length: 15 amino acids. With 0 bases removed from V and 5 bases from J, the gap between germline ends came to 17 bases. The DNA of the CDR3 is TGCAGTGCTAGAGATCGTCAAGGGGATCCCAACGAGCAGTACTTC. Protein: CSARDRQGDPNEQYF.

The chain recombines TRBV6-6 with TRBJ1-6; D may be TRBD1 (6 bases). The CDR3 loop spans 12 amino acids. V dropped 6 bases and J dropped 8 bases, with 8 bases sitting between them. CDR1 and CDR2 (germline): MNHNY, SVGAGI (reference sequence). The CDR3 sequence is CASRGAYSPLHF. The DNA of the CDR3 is TGTGCCAGCAGGGGGGCGTATTCACCCCTCCACTTT.

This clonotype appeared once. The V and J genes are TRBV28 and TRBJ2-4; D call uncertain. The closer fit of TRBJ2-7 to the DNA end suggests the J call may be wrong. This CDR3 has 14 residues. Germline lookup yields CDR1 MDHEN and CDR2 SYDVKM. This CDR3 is CASSAPFGAYEQYF. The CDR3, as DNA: TGTGCCAGCAGTGCCCCCTTTGGGGCCTACGAGCAGTACTTC.

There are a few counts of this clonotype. CDR3: CASSQFRVGTYNEQFF. CDR3 DNA sequence: TGTGCCAGCAGCCAATTTCGGGTAGGGACCTACAATGAGCAGTTCTTC. The chain combines TRBV14 with TRBJ2-1; unclear D gene. Between the trimmed V and J ends, which lost 2 bases and 2 bases, there was a span of 13 bases. Germline CDR1 is SGHDN and CDR2 is FVKESK. The CDR3 covers 16 residues.

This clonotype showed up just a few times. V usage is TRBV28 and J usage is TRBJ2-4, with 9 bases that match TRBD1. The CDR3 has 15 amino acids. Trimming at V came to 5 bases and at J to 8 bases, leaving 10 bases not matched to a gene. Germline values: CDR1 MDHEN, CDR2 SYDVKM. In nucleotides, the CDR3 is TGTGCCAGCAGTCCCCGGGACAGGGTTATGGACATTCAGTACTTC. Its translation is CASSPRDRVMDIQYF.

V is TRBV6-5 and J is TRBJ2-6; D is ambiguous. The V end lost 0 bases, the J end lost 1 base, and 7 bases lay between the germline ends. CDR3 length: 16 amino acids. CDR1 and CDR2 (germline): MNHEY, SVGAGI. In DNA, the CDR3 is TGTGCCAGCAGTTACTCAGGGATATCTGGGGCCAACGTCCTGACTTTC. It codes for CASSYSGISGANVLTF.

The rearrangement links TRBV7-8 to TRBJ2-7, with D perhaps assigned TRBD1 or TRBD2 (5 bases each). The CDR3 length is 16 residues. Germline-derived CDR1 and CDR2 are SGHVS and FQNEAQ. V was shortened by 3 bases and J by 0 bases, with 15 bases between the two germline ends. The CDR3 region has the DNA TGTGCCAGCAGCTTCTCATCGGCAGGGAGCTCCTACGAGCAGTACTTC. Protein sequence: CASSFSSAGSSYEQYF.

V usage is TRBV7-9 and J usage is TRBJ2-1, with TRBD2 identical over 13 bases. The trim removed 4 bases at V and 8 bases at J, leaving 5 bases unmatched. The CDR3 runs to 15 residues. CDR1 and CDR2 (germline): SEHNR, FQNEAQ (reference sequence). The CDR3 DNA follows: TGTGCCAGCAGCTCGACTAGCGGGGGGAATGATGAGCAGTTCTTC. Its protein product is CASSSTSGGNDEQFF.

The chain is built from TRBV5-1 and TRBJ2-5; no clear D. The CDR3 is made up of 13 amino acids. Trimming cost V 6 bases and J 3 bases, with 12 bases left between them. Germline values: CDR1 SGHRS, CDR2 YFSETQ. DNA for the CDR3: TGCGCCAGCAACCCGGGCCTGGAAGAGACCCAGTACTTC. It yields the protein CASNPGLEETQYF.

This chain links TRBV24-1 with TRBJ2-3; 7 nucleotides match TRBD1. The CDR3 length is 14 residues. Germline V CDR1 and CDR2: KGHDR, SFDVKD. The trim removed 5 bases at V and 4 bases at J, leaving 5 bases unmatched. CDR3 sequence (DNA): TGTGCCACCAGTGGTCGGACAGGAGCAGATACGCAGTATTTT. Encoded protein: CATSGRTGADTQYF.

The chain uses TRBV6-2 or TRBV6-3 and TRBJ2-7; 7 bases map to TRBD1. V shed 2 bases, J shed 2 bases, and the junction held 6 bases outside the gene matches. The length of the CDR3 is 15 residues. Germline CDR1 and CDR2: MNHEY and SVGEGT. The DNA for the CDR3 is TGTGCCAGCAGTTACCGCCTTGGGACAGCCTACGAGCAGTACTTC. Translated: CASSYRLGTAYEQYF.

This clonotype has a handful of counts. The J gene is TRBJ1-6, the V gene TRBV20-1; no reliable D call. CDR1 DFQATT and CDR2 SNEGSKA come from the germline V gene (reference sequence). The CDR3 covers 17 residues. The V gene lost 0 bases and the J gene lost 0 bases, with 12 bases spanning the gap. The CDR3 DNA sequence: TGCAGTGCTAGAGATTTCCGGGAAATCTCCTATAATTCACCCCTCCACTTT. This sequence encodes CSARDFREISYNSPLHF.

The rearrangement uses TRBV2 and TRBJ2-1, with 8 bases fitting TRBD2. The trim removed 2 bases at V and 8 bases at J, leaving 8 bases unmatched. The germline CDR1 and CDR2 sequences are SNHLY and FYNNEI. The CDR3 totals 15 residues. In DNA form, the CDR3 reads TGTGCCAGCAGTGAACGGGGGGGGCAAGGATATGAGCAGTTCTTC. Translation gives CASSERGGQGYEQFF.

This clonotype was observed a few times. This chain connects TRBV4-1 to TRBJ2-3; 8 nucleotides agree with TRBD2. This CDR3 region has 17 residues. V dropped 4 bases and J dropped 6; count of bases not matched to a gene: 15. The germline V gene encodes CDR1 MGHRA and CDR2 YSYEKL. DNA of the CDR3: TGCGCCAGCAGCCTGCTATGGACGGGGGGGCGATTCGATACGCAGTATTTT. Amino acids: CASSLLWTGGRFDTQYF.

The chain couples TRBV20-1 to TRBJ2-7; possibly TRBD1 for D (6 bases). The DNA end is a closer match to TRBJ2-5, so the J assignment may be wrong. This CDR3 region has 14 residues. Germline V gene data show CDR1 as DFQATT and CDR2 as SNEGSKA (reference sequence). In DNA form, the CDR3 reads TGCAGTGCTAGCCGGGCTATAGGGGGTGAGACCCAGTACTTC. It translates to CSASRAIGGETQYF.